This TCR beta chain was identified in a study of beta chain features in type 1 diabetes. For this clone: Its antigen remains unidentified.

Since all of the isolated RNA was reverse transcribed, expressed TCRB transcripts were what got sequenced. The data were produced by immunoSEQ multiplex PCR, yet TCRdb's version contains in-frame clones alone and is incomplete. The table shows 810,000 or so clones, with roughly 15% occurring only once. The collection from each donor was one heparinised blood draw averaging around 120 mL. Whole-study results and caveats: The naive, central memory and Treg TCRB repertoires looked more alike in patients than they did in healthy donors.

Germline loops: CDR1 LNHNV, CDR2 YYDKDF (reference sequence). V was cut by 6 bases and J by 0 bases, with 17 bases left in between. The CDR3 contains 16 residues. The chain combines TRBV15 with TRBJ2-5; the D gene is possibly TRBD2 (5 bases). The TCR was taken from a woman between 18 and 30 years old in good health. Sequencing was done on a sample of naive CD4+ T cells from blood. The CDR3 DNA reads as TGTGCCACCAGGATGAAATTGGCGGGCGACCAAGAGACCCAGTACTTC. This translates into CATRMKLAGDQETQYF.